What follows is one T cell receptor (beta chain) and its context. A much larger clone sits a single nucleotide away, making a read error possible. The record originates from a study of human T cells and chemical hapten exposure. Study summary: Patch tests put 0.01% DPC on the upper back, and the results were checked at 6 days. How much TCR each sample yielded varied, mostly because pooled library volumes differed slightly.

Time point defined: patch test 1, 2 weeks after DPC sensitization. Treatment reported: therapeutic diphenylcyclopropenone sensitization with weekly scalp DPC. Whole blood, unfractionated, served as the material for total RNA extraction. TCRdb processed the RACE reads anew with MiXCR; each CDR3 protein has one entry. The sample has 100,000 or so distinct CDR3 sequences, 8% to 11% seen once. The CDR3 consists of 13 residues. In germline, CDR1 is SQVTM, CDR2 ANQGSEA. The rearrangement joins TRBV29-1 to TRBJ1-2; 8 bases match TRBD1. Specimen: whole blood, collected in connection with sensitization to the hapten diphenylcyclopropenone (DPC). The sequence derives from a man aged 35-49 years with alopecia areata. Some clones in this sample may be carry-over from other donors' samples. The CDR3 region is CSFDGTGVDGYTF. The CDR3 nucleotides are TGCAGCTTTGACGGGACAGGCGTAGATGGCTACACCTTC.